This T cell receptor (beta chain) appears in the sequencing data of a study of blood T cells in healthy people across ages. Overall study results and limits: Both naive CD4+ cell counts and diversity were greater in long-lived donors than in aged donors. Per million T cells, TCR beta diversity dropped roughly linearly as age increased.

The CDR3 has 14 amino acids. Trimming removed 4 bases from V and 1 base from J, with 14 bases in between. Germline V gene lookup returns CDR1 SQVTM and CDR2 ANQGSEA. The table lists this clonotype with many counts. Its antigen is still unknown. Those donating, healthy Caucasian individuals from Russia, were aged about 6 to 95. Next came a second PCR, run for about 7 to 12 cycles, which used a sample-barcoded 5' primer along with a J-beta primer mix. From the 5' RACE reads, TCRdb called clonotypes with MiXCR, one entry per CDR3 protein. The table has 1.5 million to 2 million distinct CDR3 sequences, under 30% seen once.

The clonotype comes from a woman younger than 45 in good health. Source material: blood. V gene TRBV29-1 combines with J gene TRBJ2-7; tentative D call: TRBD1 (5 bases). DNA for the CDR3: TGCAGCGTTGTTCGGACATTCGGATCCTACGAGCAGTACTTC. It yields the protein CSVVRTFGSYEQYF.